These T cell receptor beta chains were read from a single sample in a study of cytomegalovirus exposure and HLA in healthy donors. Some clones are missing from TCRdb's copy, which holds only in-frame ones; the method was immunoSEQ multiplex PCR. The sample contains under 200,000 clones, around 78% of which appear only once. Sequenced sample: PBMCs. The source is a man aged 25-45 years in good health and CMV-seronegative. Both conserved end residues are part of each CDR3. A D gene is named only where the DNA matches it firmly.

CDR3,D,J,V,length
CAWTPRGRGKNIQYF,NA,TRBJ2-4,TRBV30,15
CASSVSGQGFSGYTF,TRBD1,TRBJ1-2,TRBV6-1,15
CASSPWDRDYEQYF,TRBD1,TRBJ2-7,TRBV27,14
CASSSVSGEAGELFF,NA,TRBJ2-2,TRBV28,15
CASSQTGQVDYGYTF,TRBD1,TRBJ1-2,TRBV4-1,15
CASSLEVGLNTEAFF,NA,TRBJ1-1,TRBV5-1,15
CASSLTGQPNTGELFF,TRBD1,TRBJ2-2,TRBV7-9,16
CASSDGTGTDTQYF,TRBD1,TRBJ2-3,TRBV6-4,14
CASSSGLQYF,TRBD2,TRBJ2-5,TRBV28,10
CATSRGLGALGVHNEQFF,TRBD2,TRBJ2-1,TRBV15,18
CASSEREYNEQFF,TRBD2,TRBJ2-1,TRBV5-1,13
CASSLVGGGGTEAFF,NA,TRBJ1-1,TRBV5-1,15
CASSQYPEGSRYEQYF,NA,TRBJ2-7,TRBV4-1,16
CASSLSGRAQETQYF,TRBD2,TRBJ2-5,TRBV28,15
CASSGQGVVYGYTF,TRBD1,TRBJ1-2,TRBV25-1,14
CASSSLAGGPTGELFF,NA,TRBJ2-2,TRBV21-1,16
CASSHGQGNQPQHF,TRBD1,TRBJ1-5,TRBV7-9,14
CASHWDSPNTEAFF,TRBD1,TRBJ1-1,TRBV28,14
CASSRLGLDNSYEQYF,TRBD2,TRBJ2-7,TRBV5-6,16
CASSLGGQEQYF,NA,TRBJ2-7,TRBV9,12
CASSPHGTSGADTQYF,TRBD2,TRBJ2-3,TRBV19,16
CASSGDFTSVGELFF,TRBD2,TRBJ2-2,TRBV10-1,15
CASSSDRGLYNEQFF,TRBD1,TRBJ2-1,TRBV2,15
CASSVAGDTDYNEQFF,NA,TRBJ2-1,TRBV9,16
CASSPGRGSYEQYF,NA,TRBJ2-7,TRBV5-5,14
CASSYSGGTDTQYF,TRBD2,TRBJ2-3,TRBV6-5,14
CASSSPLFWREGFTDTQYF,TRBD2,TRBJ2-3,TRBV27,19
CASSLGVTGGNEQFF,TRBD1,TRBJ2-1,TRBV7-9,15
CASSQVGSGSLDTQYF,TRBD2,TRBJ2-3,TRBV14,16
CASSLGGQGSSAFF,TRBD1,TRBJ1-1,TRBV27,14
CASSLPGRLYEKLFF,NA,TRBJ1-4,TRBV14,15